This T cell receptor (beta chain) was identified in a study of T cells in localized non-small cell lung cancer. Produced via immunoSEQ multiplex PCR; TCRdb's table is partial and in-frame only. The profile shows some 80,000 clones, about four fifths of them singletons. Trimming removed 6 bases from V and 2 bases from J, with 20 bases in between. The CDR3 has 17 residues. Germline lookup yields CDR1 MNHEY and CDR2 SMNVEV (reference sequence). Only a few counts were recorded for this clone. The chain couples TRBV27 to TRBJ1-3; D is unresolved. The sample here was peripheral blood, taken before any cancer treatment. This clonotype was sampled from a man between 40 and 69 years old with stage I lung adenocarcinoma. As DNA, the CDR3 is TGTGCCAGCAGCTCACGTCGGTTAGAGGAAGCTGGAAACACCATATATTTT. Amino acids: CASSSRRLEEAGNTIYF.